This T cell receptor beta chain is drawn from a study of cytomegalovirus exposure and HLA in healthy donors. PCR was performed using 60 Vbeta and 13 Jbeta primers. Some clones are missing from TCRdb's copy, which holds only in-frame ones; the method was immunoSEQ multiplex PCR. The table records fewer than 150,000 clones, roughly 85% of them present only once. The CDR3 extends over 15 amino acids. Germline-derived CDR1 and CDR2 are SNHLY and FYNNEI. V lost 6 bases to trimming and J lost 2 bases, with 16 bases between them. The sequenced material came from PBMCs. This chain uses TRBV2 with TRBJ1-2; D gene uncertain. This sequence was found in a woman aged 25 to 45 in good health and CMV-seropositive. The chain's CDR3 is CASSPWIQVNYGYTF. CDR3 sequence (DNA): TGTGCCAGCAGCCCTTGGATTCAGGTCAACTATGGCTACACCTTC.